This T cell receptor (beta chain) was sequenced in a study of CD8 T cells in ankylosing spondylitis. The CDR3 totals 12 residues. V lost 7 bases and J lost 1, with 7 bases in between. On this clonotype itself: Its target is not known.

TCR beta libraries were made by quantitative 5'-RACE with molecular barcodes. TCRdb recomputed calls from the 5' RACE reads with MiXCR, one row per CDR3 protein. The sample contains fewer than 500,000 distinct CDR3 sequences, 25% to 30% of which appear only once. Regarding the study as a whole: The authors found the disease-linked clones to be CD8+ and relatively rare in peripheral blood. Ankylosing spondylitis blood appeared to carry a characteristic TCR beta motif of seven to nine highly homologous variants.

The receptor comes from a male donor with ankylosing spondylitis. The sample comprised blood, either unsorted or a sorted T cell fraction (not recorded which). V gene TRBV12-3 or TRBV12-4 combines with J gene TRBJ1-1, with D hard to call. CDR3 bases: TGTGCCAGCACCATGACGAACACTGAAGCTTTCTTT. It specifies CASTMTNTEAFF.